Presented here are 28 T cell receptor beta chains from one specimen sequenced in a study of T cells after yellow fever vaccination. TCRdb recomputed calls from the 5' RACE reads with MiXCR, one row per CDR3 protein. The table shows around 550,000 distinct CDR3 sequences, with roughly a fifth occurring only once. Material: PBMCs, obtained 15 days after the yellow fever booster vaccination. Every receptor here comes from a man younger than 40 who received the YFV17D yellow fever vaccine.

The rearrangement uses TRBV6-5 and TRBJ1-6; D might be TRBD1 (6 bases). This CDR3 region has 17 residues. V shed 2 bases and J shed 2 bases, with 13 bases lying between them. Per germline, CDR1 MNHEY and CDR2 SVGAGI. Written as DNA, the CDR3 is TGTGCCAGCAGTTACAGCGGGGGCGCCGCCTATAATTCACCCCTCCACTTT. Protein sequence: CASSYSGGAAYNSPLHF.

This clonotype was detected a few times. V usage is TRBV5-6 and J usage is TRBJ2-2; D perhaps matches TRBD1 (5 bases). From germline, CDR1 is SGHDT and CDR2 YYEEEE. V was pared by 4 bases and J by 5 bases, with 12 bases between. There are 14 residues in the CDR3. The chain's CDR3 is CASSPVQETGELFF. The CDR3 region has the DNA TGTGCCAGCAGCCCCGTACAGGAGACCGGGGAGCTGTTTTTT. Supplemented by reference TRBV5-6 and TRBJ2-2, the full variable domain reads DAGVTQSPTHLIKTRGQQVTLRCSPKSGHDTVSWYQQALGQGPQFIFQYYEEEERQRGNFPDRFSGHQFPNYSSELNVNALLLGDSALYLCASSPVQETGELFFGEGSRLTVL.

This sequence joins TRBV5-1 and TRBJ2-3; 10 nucleotides align to TRBD2. CDR3 length equals 16 residues. With 0 bases clipped from V and 3 bases from J, the junction kept 4 bases outside the gene matches. Germline V gives CDR1 SGHRS, CDR2 YFSETQ. The CDR3 here is CASSLVLAGETDTQYF. The CDR3 nucleotides are TGCGCCAGCAGCTTGGTTCTAGCGGGAGAGACAGATACGCAGTATTTT. Combining the CDR3 with reference TRBV5-1 and TRBJ2-3 gives the whole variable domain KAGVTQTPRYLIKTRGQQVTLSCSPISGHRSVSWYQQTPGQGLQFLFEYFSETQRNKGNFPGRFSGRQFSNSRSEMNVSTLELGDSALYLCASSLVLAGETDTQYFGPGTRLTVL.

The CDR3 loop reads CASTRFQETQYF. CDR3 DNA sequence: TGCGCCAGCACACGCTTCCAAGAGACCCAGTACTTC. This chain uses TRBV23-1 with TRBJ2-5; D uncertain. TRBV23-1 is an ORF, with its function uncertain. The length of the CDR3 is 12 residues. V gave up 7 bases and J gave up 1 base, with 7 bases separating them.

V and J are TRBV28 and TRBJ2-3; D gene unclear. CDR1 and CDR2 (germline): MDHEN, SYDVKM. Between the trimmed V and J ends, which lost 8 bases and 1 base, there was a span of 10 bases. The CDR3 totals 13 residues. CDR3 sequence: CASEQPGTDTQYF. CDR3 in DNA: TGTGCCAGCGAACAGCCGGGCACAGATACGCAGTATTTT.

The chain combines TRBV19 with TRBJ2-1, with TRBD2 matching over 7 bases. The junction had 8 bases not matched to a gene; V was cut back by 9 bases and J by 0 bases. Germline CDR1 reads LNHDA; CDR2 reads SQIVND (reference sequence). CDR3 length: 15 residues. The DNA for the CDR3 is TGTGCCAGCACTAGGGACTACCTCTCCTACAATGAGCAGTTCTTC. It yields the protein CASTRDYLSYNEQFF. Full variable domain (rest looked up from reference TRBV19 and TRBJ2-1): DGGITQSPKYLFRKEGQNVTLSCEQNLNHDAMYWYRQDPGQGLRLIYYSQIVNDFQKGDIAEGYSVSREKKESFPLTVTSAQKNPTAFYLCASTRDYLSYNEQFFGPGTRLTVL.

This clonotype appeared a few times. J is TRBJ2-7 and V is TRBV7-2, with a possible D match to TRBD2 (6 bases). With 5 bases removed from V and 4 bases from J, the gap between germline ends came to 12 bases. CDR1 and CDR2 from the germline V gene are SGHTA and FQGNSA. This CDR3 has 13 residues. CDR3 loop: CASSMGTAYEQYF. CDR3 DNA sequence: TGTGCCAGCAGCATGGGGACTGCATACGAGCAGTACTTC.

V is TRBV4-2 and J is TRBJ2-5; either TRBD1 or TRBD2 may fit D (5 bases each). The V gene's germline CDR1 is LGHNA and CDR2 YNFKEQ. The V and J ends lost 6 bases and 0 bases respectively, with 5 bases between them. This CDR3 comprises 12 residues. The CDR3 DNA is TGTGCCAGCAGGGGACACCAAGAGACCCAGTACTTC. It yields the protein CASRGHQETQYF.

This sequence joins TRBV18 and TRBJ2-1; D is ambiguous. This CDR3 is 14 amino acids long. The germline V and J ends were trimmed by 8 bases and 7 bases, with 18 bases remaining between them. CDR1 and CDR2 from the germline V gene are KGHSH and LQKENI. DNA of the CDR3: TGTGCCAGCACCATAGACTCGGTCCGTAATGAGCAGTTCTTC. Its protein product is CASTIDSVRNEQFF.

The J gene is TRBJ2-7, the V gene TRBV4-3, with 8 positions matching TRBD2. Unmatched junction bases numbered 7, after V lost 0 bases and J lost 3 bases. This CDR3 spans 16 amino acids. CDR1 and CDR2 (germline): LGHNA, YSLEER. The CDR3 bases are TGCGCCAGCAGCCAAGATTATGGAGCGGGGGACTACGAGCAGTACTTC. Translating gives CASSQDYGAGDYEQYF.

This clonotype turned up a few times. The gene calls are TRBV18 and TRBJ1-5; D gene ambiguous. CDR1 and CDR2 (germline): KGHSH, LQKENI. This CDR3 comprises 13 residues. The V end was cut by 1 base, the J end by 5 bases, with 6 bases between. The CDR3 sequence is CASSPHSDQPQHF. The CDR3 DNA is TGTGCCAGCTCACCACATTCCGATCAGCCCCAGCATTTT.

CDR3 residues: CASSLPPSGSPPETQYF. CDR3 in DNA: TGTGCCAGCAGCTTACCTCCCTCCGGCTCACCGCCAGAGACCCAGTACTTC. The rearrangement links TRBV7-9 to TRBJ2-5; the D is unclear. This CDR3 contains 17 residues. The germline gives CDR1 SEHNR, CDR2 FQNEAQ (reference sequence). With 2 bases removed from V and 4 bases from J, the gap between germline ends came to 20 bases.

V gene TRBV25-1 combines with J gene TRBJ2-2, with D hard to call. V was cut by 5 bases and J by 7 bases, with 5 bases left in between. Germline loops: CDR1 MGHDK, CDR2 SYGVNS. This CDR3 has 11 amino acids. The CDR3 DNA reads as TGTGCCAGCAGTAGCTACGGGGAGCTGTTTTTT. Its protein is CASSSYGELFF.

This chain connects TRBV7-9 to TRBJ1-1; D is perhaps TRBD1 (5 bases). The CDR3 covers 16 residues. CDR1 is SEHNR and CDR2 is FQNEAQ in the germline V gene (reference sequence). The V gene lost 5 bases and the J gene lost 6 bases, with 22 bases spanning the gap. The CDR3 nucleotides are TGTGCCAGCAGCCCGACCGGGGGGATAGGGCACTCTGAAGCTTTCTTT. Encoded protein: CASSPTGGIGHSEAFF. The full variable domain, with the rest looked up from reference TRBV7-9 and TRBJ1-1, is DTGVSQNPRHKITKRGQNVTFRCDPISEHNRLYWYRQTLGQGPEFLTYFQNEAQLEKSRLLSDRFSAERPKGSFSTLEIQRTEQGDSAMYLCASSPTGGIGHSEAFFGQGTRLTVV.

This clonotype showed up just a few times. At one end, the junction sequence differs from germline, possibly due to a read error. The CDR3, as DNA: TGTGCTAGGCGGACTAGCGGGAGGAGAGAGACCCAGTACTTC. Translation gives CARRTSGRRETQYF. This sequence joins TRBV20-1 and TRBJ2-5; 14 nucleotides match TRBD2. This CDR3 has 14 amino acids. Per germline, CDR1 DFQATT and CDR2 SNEGSKA (reference sequence).

The V call is TRBV27, the J call TRBJ2-1; D not certain. The CDR3 is made up of 14 amino acids. Looked up from germline, CDR1 is MNHEY and CDR2 is SMNVEV (reference sequence). V lost 3 bases to trimming and J lost 9 bases, with 15 bases between them. The CDR3 DNA reads TGTGCCAGCAGTTTCCAGGAGCGCCTTTTTGAGCAGTTCTTC. As protein: CASSFQERLFEQFF.

This chain connects TRBV5-1 to TRBJ2-5; D perhaps matches TRBD2 (6 bases). Germline V lookup: CDR1 SGHRS, CDR2 YFSETQ. V lost 4 bases, J lost 5 bases, and 12 bases lay in between. This CDR3 comprises 13 residues. CDR3: CASSPGEWETQYF. CDR3 nucleotides: TGCGCCAGCAGCCCGGGGGAATGGGAGACCCAGTACTTC.

The chain combines TRBV6-2 or TRBV6-3 with TRBJ1-5, with 8 bases aligning to TRBD1. Germline CDR1 and CDR2: MNHEY and SVGEGT. CDR3 length: 17 amino acids. The J segment lost 0 bases and the V segment lost 5 bases, leaving 9 bases of the junction unmatched. DNA of the CDR3: TGTGCCAGCAGTCCATCAGACAGGGGCTTTAGCAATCAGCCCCAGCATTTT. It specifies CASSPSDRGFSNQPQHF.

There are many counts of this clonotype. CDR3 DNA: TGTGCCAGCAGCCCTCTTAGCTACAATGAGCAGTTCTTC. Translated: CASSPLSYNEQFF. The genes are TRBV3-1 and TRBJ2-1; D remains ambiguous. The CDR3 runs to 13 residues. Trimming removed 4 bases from V and 3 bases from J, with 7 bases in between. Germline-derived CDR1 and CDR2 are LGHDT and YNNKEL (reference sequence).

This clonotype was detected many times. V usage is TRBV11-3 and J usage is TRBJ2-2; tentative D call: TRBD1 (5 bases). Germline CDR1 is SGHNT and CDR2 is YENEEA. The CDR3 sequence is 15 residues long. The germline V and J ends were trimmed by 3 bases and 3 bases, with 11 bases remaining between them. Here the CDR3 DNA reads TGTGCCAGCAGCTTCAGTGCAGGGCACACCGGGGAGCTGTTTTTT. Translation gives CASSFSAGHTGELFF. The entire variable domain, with the rest obtained from reference TRBV11-3 and TRBJ2-2, is as follows: EAGVVQSPRYKIIEKKQPVAFWCNPISGHNTLYWYLQNLGQGPELLIRYENEEAVDDSQLPKDRFSAERLKGVDSTLKIQPAELGDSAVYLCASSFSAGHTGELFFGEGSRLTVL.

The chain couples TRBV27 to TRBJ2-1; D gene unclear. The CDR3 totals 14 residues. With 3 bases removed from V and 4 bases from J, the gap between germline ends came to 10 bases. Germline V lookup: CDR1 MNHEY, CDR2 SMNVEV (reference sequence). CDR3 DNA sequence: TGTGCCAGCAGTTTCCGTGCGGAGTACAATGAGCAGTTCTTC. This translates into CASSFRAEYNEQFF.

The chain uses TRBV7-2 and TRBJ2-7, with D possibly called TRBD1 or TRBD2 (5 bases each). There are 14 residues in the CDR3. Germline lookup yields CDR1 SGHTA and CDR2 FQGNSA. With 5 bases removed from V and 6 bases from J, the gap between germline ends came to 17 bases. The CDR3 sequence is CASSHAGVGAEQYF. The CDR3 coding sequence is TGTGCCAGCAGCCACGCCGGGGTAGGGGCCGAGCAGTACTTC.

This chain connects TRBV28 to TRBJ2-1, with 9 nucleotides matching TRBD2. Trimming took 6 bases from V and 4 from J; bases not matched to a gene: 10. This CDR3 has 16 amino acids. Germline CDR1 MDHEN, CDR2 SYDVKM. The CDR3 sequence: CASSKTTSGAYNEQFF. CDR3 nucleotides: TGTGCCAGCAGCAAAACGACTAGCGGAGCGTACAATGAGCAGTTCTTC.

The DNA for the CDR3 is TGTGCCAGCAGTCTAACTAGCTCTCAGGCAGATACGCAGTATTTT. This gives the protein CASSLTSSQADTQYF. The V and J genes are TRBV12-3 or TRBV12-4 and TRBJ2-3; tentative D call: TRBD2 (6 bases). The CDR3 contains 15 residues. V was cut by 5 bases and J by 4 bases, with 16 bases left in between.

The chain has TRBV20-1 and TRBJ2-2; no clear D. The V and J ends lost 6 bases and 3 bases respectively, with 17 bases between them. The CDR3 spans 15 residues. In germline, CDR1 is DFQATT, CDR2 SNEGSKA (reference sequence). CDR3 protein: CSAKTGAWDTGELFF. CDR3 coding DNA: TGCAGTGCAAAGACTGGCGCGTGGGACACCGGGGAGCTGTTTTTT.

The chain joins TRBV12-3 or TRBV12-4 to TRBJ2-3; 7 bases map to TRBD2. Trimming at V came to 3 bases and at J to 3 bases, leaving 3 bases not matched to a gene. The CDR3 has 14 amino acids. The CDR3 loop is CASSLRRETDTQYF. The CDR3 bases are TGTGCCAGCAGTTTGCGGCGGGAGACAGATACGCAGTATTTT.

CDR3 DNA: TGCAGCGCCCTCGGCCGGGTGAACACCGGGGAGCTGTTTTTT. Protein: CSALGRVNTGELFF. The V gene is TRBV29-1, the J gene TRBJ2-2, with no clear D. This CDR3 comprises 14 residues. Trimming removed 7 bases from V and 1 base from J, with 13 bases in between. Germline CDR1 is SQVTM and CDR2 is ANQGSEA.

V gene TRBV29-1 combines with J gene TRBJ2-5; tentatively, D is TRBD2 (5 bases). Trimming pared 6 bases from V and 0 bases from J, leaving 17 bases between. The CDR3 covers 15 residues. Germline V gene sequence: CDR1 SQVTM, CDR2 ANQGSEA. The CDR3 nucleotides are TGCAGCGTCGTACTCCGCAACGGGGACCAAGAGACCCAGTACTTC. As protein: CSVVLRNGDQETQYF. Supplemented by reference TRBV29-1 and TRBJ2-5, the full variable domain reads SAVISQKPSRDICQRGTSLTIQCQVDSQVTMMFWYRQQPGQSLTLIATANQGSEATYESGFVIDKFPISRPNLTFSTLTVSNMSPEDSSIYLCSVVLRNGDQETQYFGPGTRLLVL.